This T cell receptor (beta chain) appears in the sequencing data of a study of technical replicates of blood from a handful of donors. The CDR3 has 14 amino acids. The V gene end was trimmed by 4 bases and the J gene end by 5 bases; junction bases not matched to a gene: 6. Germline loops: CDR1 SGHDT, CDR2 YYEEEE. Sequenced by immunoSEQ multiplex PCR; TCRdb stores in-frame clones only, minus some. The repertoire consists of tens of thousands of clones, with 95% to 96% occurring once and the leading ten covering about 0.25%. Sequencing used T cells isolated from PBMCs. V and J are TRBV5-6 and TRBJ1-5, with 7 nucleotides matching TRBD1. The clonotype originates from a human donor in good health. The CDR3 spells CASSTRQGHQPQHF. For the CDR3, the DNA is TGTGCCAGCAGCACGCGACAGGGACATCAGCCCCAGCATTTT.